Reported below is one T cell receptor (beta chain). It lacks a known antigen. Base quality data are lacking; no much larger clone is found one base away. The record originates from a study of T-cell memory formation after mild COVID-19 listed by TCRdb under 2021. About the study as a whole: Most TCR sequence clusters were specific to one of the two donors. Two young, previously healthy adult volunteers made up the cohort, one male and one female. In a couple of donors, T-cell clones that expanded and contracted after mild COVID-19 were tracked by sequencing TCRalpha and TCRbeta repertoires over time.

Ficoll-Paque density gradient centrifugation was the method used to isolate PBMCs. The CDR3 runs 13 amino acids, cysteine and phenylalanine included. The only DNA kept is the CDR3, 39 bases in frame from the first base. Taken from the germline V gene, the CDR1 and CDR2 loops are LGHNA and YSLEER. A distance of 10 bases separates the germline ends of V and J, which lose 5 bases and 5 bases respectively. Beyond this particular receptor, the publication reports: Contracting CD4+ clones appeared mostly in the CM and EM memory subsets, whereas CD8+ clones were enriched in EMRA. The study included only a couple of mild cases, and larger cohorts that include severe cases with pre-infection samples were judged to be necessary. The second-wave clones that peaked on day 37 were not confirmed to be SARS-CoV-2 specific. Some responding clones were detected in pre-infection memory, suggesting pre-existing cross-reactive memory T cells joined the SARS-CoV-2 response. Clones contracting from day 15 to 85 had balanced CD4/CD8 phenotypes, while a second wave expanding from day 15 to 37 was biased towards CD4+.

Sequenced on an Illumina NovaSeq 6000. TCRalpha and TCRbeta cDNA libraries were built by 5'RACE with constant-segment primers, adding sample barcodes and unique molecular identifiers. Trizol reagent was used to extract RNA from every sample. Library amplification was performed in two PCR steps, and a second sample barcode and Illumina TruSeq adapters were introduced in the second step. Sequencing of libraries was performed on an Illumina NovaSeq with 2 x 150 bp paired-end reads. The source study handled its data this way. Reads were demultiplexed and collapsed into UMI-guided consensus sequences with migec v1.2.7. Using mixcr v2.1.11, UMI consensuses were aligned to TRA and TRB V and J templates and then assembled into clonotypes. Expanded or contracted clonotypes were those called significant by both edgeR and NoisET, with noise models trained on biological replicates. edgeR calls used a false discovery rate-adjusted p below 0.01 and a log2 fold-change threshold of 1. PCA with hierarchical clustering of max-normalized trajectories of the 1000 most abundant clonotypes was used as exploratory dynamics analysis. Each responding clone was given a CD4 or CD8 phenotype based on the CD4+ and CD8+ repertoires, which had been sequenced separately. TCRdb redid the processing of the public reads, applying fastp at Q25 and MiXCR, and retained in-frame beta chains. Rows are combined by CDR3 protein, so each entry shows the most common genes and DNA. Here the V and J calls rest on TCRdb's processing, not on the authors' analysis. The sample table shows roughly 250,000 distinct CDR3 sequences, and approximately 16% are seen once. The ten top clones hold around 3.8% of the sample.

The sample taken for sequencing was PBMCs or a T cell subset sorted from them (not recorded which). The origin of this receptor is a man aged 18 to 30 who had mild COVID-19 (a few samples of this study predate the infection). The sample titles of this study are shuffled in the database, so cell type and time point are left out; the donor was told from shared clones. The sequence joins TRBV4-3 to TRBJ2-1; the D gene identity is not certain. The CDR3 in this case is CASSFGTNNEQFF. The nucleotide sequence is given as TGCGCCAGCAGCTTCGGAACCAACAATGAGCAGTTCTTC.